This TCR beta chain originates from a study of pediatric ulcerative colitis. Study findings and constraints: Compared with controls, ulcerative colitis showed greater blood-rectum clone sharing.

The assay was run at survey level. Clones were read by immunoSEQ multiplex PCR, and TCRdb kept only the in-frame ones, dropping some. The data contain some 24,000 clones, 65% to 80% of them singletons. The germline V and J ends were trimmed by 0 bases and 7 bases, with 11 bases remaining between them. This CDR3 is 14 amino acids long. In germline, CDR1 is SGDLS, CDR2 YYNGEE. The rectum was sampled with one to two pinch biopsies at colonoscopy. Ulcerative colitis patients received no immunosuppressive medication before the diagnostic colonoscopy. About this clone: Its antigen is unknown.

The rearrangement joins TRBV9 to TRBJ2-1, with D unresolved. The sequenced material came from gut tissue. The sequence came from a boy younger than 18 with severe ulcerative colitis. CDR3 sequence reads: CASSVGDSYNEQFF. In nucleotides, the CDR3 is TGTGCCAGCAGCGTAGGGGATAGCTATAATGAGCAGTTCTTC.